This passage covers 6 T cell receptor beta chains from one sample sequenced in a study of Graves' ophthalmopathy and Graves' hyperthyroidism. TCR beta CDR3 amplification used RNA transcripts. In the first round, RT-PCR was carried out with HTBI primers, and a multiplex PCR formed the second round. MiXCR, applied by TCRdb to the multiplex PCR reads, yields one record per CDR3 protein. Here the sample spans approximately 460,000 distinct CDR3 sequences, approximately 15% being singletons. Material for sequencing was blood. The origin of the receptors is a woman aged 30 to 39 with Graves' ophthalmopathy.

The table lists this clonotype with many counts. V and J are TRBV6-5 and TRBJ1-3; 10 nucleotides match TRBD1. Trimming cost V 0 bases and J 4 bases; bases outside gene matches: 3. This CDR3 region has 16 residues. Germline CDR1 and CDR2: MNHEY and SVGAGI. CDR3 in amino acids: CASSYSSTGGGNTIYF. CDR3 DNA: TGTGCCAGCAGTTACTCCTCGACAGGGGGCGGAAACACCATATATTTT.

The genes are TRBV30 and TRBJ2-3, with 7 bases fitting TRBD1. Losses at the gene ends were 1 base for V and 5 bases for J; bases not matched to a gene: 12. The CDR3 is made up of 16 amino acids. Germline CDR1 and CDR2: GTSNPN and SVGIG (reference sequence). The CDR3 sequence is CAWSEVDRLSQDTQYF. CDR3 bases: TGTGCCTGGAGTGAAGTGGACAGGCTATCCCAAGATACGCAGTATTTT.

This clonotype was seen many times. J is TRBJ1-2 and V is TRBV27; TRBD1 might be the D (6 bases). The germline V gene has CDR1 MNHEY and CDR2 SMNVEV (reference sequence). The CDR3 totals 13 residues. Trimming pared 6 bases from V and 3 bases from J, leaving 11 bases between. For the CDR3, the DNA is TGTGCCAGCAGCATCAGGGGTCACTATGGCTACACCTTC. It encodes CASSIRGHYGYTF.

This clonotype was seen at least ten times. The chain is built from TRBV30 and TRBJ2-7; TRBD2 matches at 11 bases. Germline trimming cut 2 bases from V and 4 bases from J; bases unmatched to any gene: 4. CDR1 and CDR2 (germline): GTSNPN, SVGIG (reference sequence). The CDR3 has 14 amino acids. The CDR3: CAWSPGLAVYEQYF. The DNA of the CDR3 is TGTGCCTGGAGTCCGGGACTAGCGGTTTACGAGCAGTACTTC.

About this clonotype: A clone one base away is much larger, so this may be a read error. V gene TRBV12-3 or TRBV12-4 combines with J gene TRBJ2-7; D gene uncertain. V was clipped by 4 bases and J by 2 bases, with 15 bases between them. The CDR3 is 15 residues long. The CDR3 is CASSYQATSAYEQYF. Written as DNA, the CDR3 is TGTGCCAGCAGTTACCAGGCGACATCAGCCTACGAGCAGTACTTC.

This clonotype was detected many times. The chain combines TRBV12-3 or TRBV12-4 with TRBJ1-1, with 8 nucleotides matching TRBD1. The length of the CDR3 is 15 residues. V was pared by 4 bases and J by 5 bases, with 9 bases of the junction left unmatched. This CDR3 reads CASSSAGQGGTEAFF. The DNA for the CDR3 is TGTGCCAGCAGTTCCGCCGGACAGGGCGGAACTGAAGCTTTCTTT.